This T cell receptor beta chain was observed in a study of technical replicates of blood from several donors (dated by TCRdb to about 2017). Receptors were amplified or captured by the immunoSEQ multiplex PCR assay. Sourced from immuneACCESS, this table was stored by TCRdb with only in-frame sequences that have V and J called. A share of the clones is absent; for the studies checked, an unresolved V gene accounts for under half, and the remainder has no known explanation. The table for this sample lists over 70,000 clones; 85% to 95% of them were counted only once. The top ten clonotypes cover under 0.4% of the sample. Concerning this clone itself: What this receptor recognizes is not known. No base-level quality is on record; no much larger clone is a single base apart.

The source of this sequence is a human donor in good health. The sequencing input was T cells isolated from PBMCs.

At the DNA level, the sequence is TGCGCCAGCAGCCACCTGGGGCAGATGAACACTGAAGCTTTCTTT. This yields the protein CASSHLGQMNTEAFF. This chain joins TRBV4-3 to TRBJ1-1; the D segment could be TRBD1, given 5 matching bases. In the germline V gene, CDR1 corresponds to LGHNA and CDR2 to YSLEER. V is pared back by 3 bases and J by 0 bases, with 11 bases lying between the germline termini. The CDR3 covers 15 residues, taking in both the cysteine and the phenylalanine. The sequence is cut down to CDR3 DNA, 45 bases in frame from base 1.